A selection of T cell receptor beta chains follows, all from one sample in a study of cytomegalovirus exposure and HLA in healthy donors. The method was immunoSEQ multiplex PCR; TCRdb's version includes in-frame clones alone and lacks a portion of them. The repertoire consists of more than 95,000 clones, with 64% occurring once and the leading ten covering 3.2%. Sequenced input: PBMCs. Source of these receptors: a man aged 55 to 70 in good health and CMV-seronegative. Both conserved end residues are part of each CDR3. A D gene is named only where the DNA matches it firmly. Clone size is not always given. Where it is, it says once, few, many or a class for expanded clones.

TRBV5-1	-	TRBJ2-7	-	CASRVRDRISYEQYF	TGCGCCAGCAGAGTGCGGGACAGAATCTCCTACGAGCAGTACTTC
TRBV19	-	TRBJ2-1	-	CASSIVGAEEQFF	TGTGCCAGTAGTATAGTTGGGGCAGAAGAGCAGTTCTTC
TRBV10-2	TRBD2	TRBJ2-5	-	CASSTERGGKETQYF	TGCGCCAGCAGTACTGAGCGGGGGGGCAAAGAGACCCAGTACTTC
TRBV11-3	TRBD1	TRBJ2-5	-	CASSTGQGGETQYF	TGTGCCAGCAGTACCGGACAGGGAGGAGAGACCCAGTACTTC
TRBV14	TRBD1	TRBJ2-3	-	CASSLVTGWTDTQYF	TGTGCCAGCAGCTTAGTGACAGGGTGGACAGATACGCAGTATTTT
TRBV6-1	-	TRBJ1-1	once	CASSAMPGALGNTEAFF	TGTGCCAGCAGTGCCATGCCTGGGGCCTTGGGGAACACTGAAGCTTTCTTT
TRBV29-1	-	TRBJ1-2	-	CSVDRAAGYTF	TGCAGCGTTGACAGGGCTGCTGGCTACACCTTC
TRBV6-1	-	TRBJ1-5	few	CASSDGGGSQPQHF	TGTGCCAGCAGTGATGGGGGGGGCAGTCAGCCCCAGCATTTT
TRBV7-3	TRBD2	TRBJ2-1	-	CSSSLGGTRSYNEQFF	TGTTCCAGCAGCTTAGGCGGGACTAGATCCTACAATGAGCAGTTCTTC
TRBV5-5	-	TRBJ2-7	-	CASSSGQLYEQYF	TGTGCCAGCAGCTCCGGACAGCTCTACGAGCAGTACTTC
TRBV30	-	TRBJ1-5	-	CAWSPGNQPQHF	TGTGCCTGGAGTCCCGGTAATCAGCCCCAGCATTTT
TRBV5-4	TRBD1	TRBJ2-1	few	CASSSWDRVGNEQFF	TGTGCCAGCAGCTCCTGGGACAGGGTAGGAAATGAGCAGTTCTTC
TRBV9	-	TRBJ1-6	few	CASSSSVGRSSYNSPLHF	TGTGCCAGCAGCTCCTCGGTGGGGCGAAGCTCCTATAATTCACCCCTCCACTTT
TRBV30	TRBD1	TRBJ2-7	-	CAWRAPGQGGRGSYEQYF	TGTGCCTGGAGGGCTCCGGGACAGGGGGGTCGGGGATCCTACGAGCAGTACTTC
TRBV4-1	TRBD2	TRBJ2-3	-	CASSQYSGGGASTDTQYF	TGCGCCAGCAGCCAGTATAGCGGGGGGGGCGCTAGCACAGATACGCAGTATTTT
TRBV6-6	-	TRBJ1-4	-	CASTRSGGGEKLFF	TGTGCCAGCACGCGTTCTGGGGGCGGCGAAAAACTGTTTTTT
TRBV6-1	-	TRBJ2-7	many	CASSEVQGGAYEQYF	TGTGCCAGCAGTGAAGTCCAGGGTGGGGCCTACGAGCAGTACTTC
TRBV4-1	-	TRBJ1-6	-	CASSQDTRQGVSPLHF	TGCGCCAGCAGCCAAGATACGCGGCAGGGCGTTTCACCCCTCCACTTT
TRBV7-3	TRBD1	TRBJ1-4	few	CASSLTAGGEGEKLFF	TGTGCCAGCAGCTTAACCGCAGGGGGCGAGGGTGAAAAACTGTTTTTT
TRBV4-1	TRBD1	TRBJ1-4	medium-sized	CASSRDRNEKLFF	TGCGCCAGCAGCCGGGACAGGAATGAAAAACTGTTTTTT
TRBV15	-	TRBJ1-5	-	CATSGKDRYQPQHF	TGTGCCACCAGCGGCAAAGACAGATATCAGCCCCAGCATTTT
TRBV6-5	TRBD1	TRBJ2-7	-	CASSSPGGSYEQYF	TGTGCCAGCAGTTCACCAGGGGGCTCCTACGAGCAGTACTTC
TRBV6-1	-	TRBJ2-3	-	CASSDPQRGRRGADTQYF	TGTGCCAGCAGTGATCCTCAAAGGGGCCGCAGGGGGGCAGATACGCAGTATTTT
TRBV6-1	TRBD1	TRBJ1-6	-	CASRPTGESPLHF	TGTGCCAGCAGACCGACAGGGGAGTCACCCCTCCACTTT
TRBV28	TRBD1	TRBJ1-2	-	CASRRQGSNYGYTF	TGTGCCAGCAGACGACAGGGGTCTAACTATGGCTACACCTTC
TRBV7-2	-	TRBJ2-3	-	CASSSTTSGDTQYF	TGTGCCAGCAGCTCCACTACATCCGGGGATACGCAGTATTTT
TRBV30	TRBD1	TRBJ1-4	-	CAWSARDRDEKLFF	TGTGCCTGGAGTGCCCGGGACAGGGACGAAAAACTGTTTTTT
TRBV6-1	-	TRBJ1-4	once	CASSEVGGGEKLFF	TGTGCCAGCAGTGAAGTAGGGGGGGGTGAAAAACTGTTTTTT
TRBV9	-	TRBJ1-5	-	CASSVYPGDQPQHF	TGTGCCAGCAGCGTTTATCCGGGTGATCAGCCCCAGCATTTT
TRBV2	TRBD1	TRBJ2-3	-	CASSADRGVTTDTQYF	TGTGCCAGCAGTGCGGACAGGGGGGTCACCACAGATACGCAGTATTTT
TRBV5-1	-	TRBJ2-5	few	CASSLELQETQYF	TGCGCCAGCAGCTTGGAGCTCCAAGAGACCCAGTACTTC
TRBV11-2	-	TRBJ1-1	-	CASSLGQNTEAFF	TGTGCCAGCAGCTTAGGACAGAACACTGAAGCTTTCTTT
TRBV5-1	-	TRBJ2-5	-	CASSFLRNQETQYF	TGCGCCAGCAGCTTCCTCAGGAACCAAGAGACCCAGTACTTC
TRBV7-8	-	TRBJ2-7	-	CASSLRGGLSEQYF	TGTGCCAGCAGCTTACGAGGGGGATTAAGCGAGCAGTACTTC
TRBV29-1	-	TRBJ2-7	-	CSVVVARGDEQYF	TGCAGCGTTGTCGTGGCCAGGGGGGACGAGCAGTACTTC
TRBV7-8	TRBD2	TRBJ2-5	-	CASSLTSGVETQYF	TGTGCCAGCAGCTTAACTAGCGGGGTAGAGACCCAGTACTTC
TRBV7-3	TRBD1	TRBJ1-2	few	CASSSEGAFKGKDGYTF	TGTGCCAGCAGCTCCGAGGGGGCGTTTAAAGGGAAGGATGGCTACACCTTC
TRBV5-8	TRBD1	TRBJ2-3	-	CASSSPPWTGGYIDTQYF	TGTGCCAGCAGCTCCCCTCCCTGGACAGGGGGCTATATAGATACGCAGTATTTT
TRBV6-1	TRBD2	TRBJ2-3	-	CASRATSGGTDTQYF	TGTGCCAGCAGAGCGACTAGCGGGGGCACAGATACGCAGTATTTT
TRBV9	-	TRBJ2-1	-	CASSGSGRNEQFF	TGTGCCAGCAGCGGTAGCGGTCGCAATGAGCAGTTCTTC
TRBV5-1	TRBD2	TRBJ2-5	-	CASSLPAGGEETQYF	TGCGCCAGCAGCTTACCGGCGGGGGGGGAAGAGACTCAGTACTTC
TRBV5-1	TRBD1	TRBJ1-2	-	CASSQDRGGYTF	TGCGCCAGCAGCCAAGACAGGGGTGGCTACACCTTC
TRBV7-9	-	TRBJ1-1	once	CVSSLGPVNTEAFF	TGTGTCAGCAGCTTAGGTCCGGTGAACACTGAAGCTTTCTTT
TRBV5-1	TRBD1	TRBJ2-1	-	CASSTAGTGSYNEQFF	TGCGCCAGCAGCACAGCCGGGACAGGGTCCTACAATGAGCAGTTCTTC
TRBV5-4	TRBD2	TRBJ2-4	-	CASSYPIAGRAKNIQYF	TGTGCCAGCAGCTATCCAATAGCGGGGCGAGCCAAAAACATTCAGTACTTC
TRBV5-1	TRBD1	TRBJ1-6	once	CASSSGQGNNSPLHF	TGCGCCAGCAGTTCCGGACAGGGGAATAATTCACCCCTCCACTTT
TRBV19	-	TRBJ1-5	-	CASSHDRPNQPQHF	TGTGCCAGTAGCCATGACAGACCCAATCAGCCCCAGCATTTT
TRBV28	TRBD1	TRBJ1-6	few	CASSLLTGGNSPLHF	TGTGCCAGCAGTTTATTGACAGGGGGCAATTCACCCCTCCACTTT
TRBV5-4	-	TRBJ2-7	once	CASSPDGGTPYEQYF	TGTGCCAGCAGCCCAGATGGAGGGACCCCATACGAGCAGTACTTC
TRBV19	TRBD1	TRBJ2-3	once	CATSLGTGTDTQYF	TGTGCAACGTCTTTGGGGACAGGGACAGATACGCAGTATTTT
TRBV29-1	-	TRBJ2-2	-	CSGGQYTGELFF	TGCAGCGGGGGACAATACACCGGGGAGCTGTTTTTT
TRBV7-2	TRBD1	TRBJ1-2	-	CASSFGQGTVGYTF	TGTGCCAGCAGCTTCGGACAGGGAACGGTTGGCTACACCTTC
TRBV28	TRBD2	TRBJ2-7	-	CASSLQVVVASGSGEQYF	TGTGCCAGCAGTTTACAAGTTGTTGTGGCTAGCGGGAGTGGAGAGCAGTACTTC